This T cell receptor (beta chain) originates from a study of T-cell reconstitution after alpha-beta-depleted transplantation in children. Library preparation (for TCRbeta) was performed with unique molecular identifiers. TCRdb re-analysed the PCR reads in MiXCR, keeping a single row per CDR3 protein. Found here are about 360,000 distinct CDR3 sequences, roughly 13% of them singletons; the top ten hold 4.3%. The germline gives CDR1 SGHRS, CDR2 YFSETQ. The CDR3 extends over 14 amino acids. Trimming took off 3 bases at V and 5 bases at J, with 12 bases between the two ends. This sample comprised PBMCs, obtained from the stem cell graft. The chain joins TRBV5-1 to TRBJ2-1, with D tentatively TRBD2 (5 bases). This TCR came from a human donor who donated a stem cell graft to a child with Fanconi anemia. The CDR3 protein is CASSSDLTNNEQFF. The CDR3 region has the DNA TGCGCCAGCAGCTCGGACTTGACAAACAATGAGCAGTTCTTC.